This TCR beta chain was obtained from a study of response to subunit inactivated influenza vaccine (dated by TCRdb to 2016 to 2019). Turning to the overall study: Deep quantitative T cell receptor repertoire profiling was used in the study to track responses to a trivalent subunit inactivated influenza vaccine. Study-level results and caveats: According to the authors, only a limited number of new T cells may be recruited by each seasonal influenza vaccination.

In regard to this clonotype: Which antigen it targets is not known. It has no much larger one-base neighbor in the sample; base qualities were not kept.

The method behind the library was RT-PCR. TCRdb names Illumina HiSeq 2500 as the instrument used. TCRdb reprocessed the public reads (quality trimming at Q25 with fastp, clone calling with MiXCR) and kept in-frame beta chains. Rows with one shared CDR3 protein collapse into an entry with the most common genes and DNA. This sample is represented by hundreds of thousands of distinct CDR3 sequences; over 11% of them were singletons. 5.5% to 8% of the sample is held by the ten biggest clonotypes. The germline V gene specifies MGHRA as CDR1 and YSYEKL as CDR2. Taken from cysteine to phenylalanine, the CDR3 has 15 residues. The sequence is cut down to CDR3 DNA, 45 bases in frame from base 1. V has 0 bases trimmed and J has 4 bases trimmed; junction bases matching no gene number 5.

The receptor comes from a man aged 50-60 years who received an inactivated influenza vaccine. Donor details come from another sample of the same person, matched by shared clones. The specimen was PBMCs from blood, collected around 15 days before vaccination. This chain joins TRBV4-1 to TRBJ1-1; the central 7 bases match TRBD1. The encoded CDR3 is CASSQDPGGGTEAFF. The bases read TGCGCCAGCAGCCAAGATCCAGGGGGAGGCACTGAAGCTTTCTTT.